Following are 17 T cell receptor beta chains from one sample sequenced in a study of CD8+ T cells in alopecia areata. Following RNA extraction, reverse transcription yielded cDNA that acted as the sequencing template. The assay was immunoSEQ multiplex PCR, and TCRdb's table has in-frame clones only and misses some. The sample consists of around 190,000 clones, under 70% of them appearing once. Treatment: oral pan-JAK inhibitor, 5-10 mg twice daily. Specimen: CD4+ T cells sorted from blood, collected at week 4, from a patient treated with tofacitinib. Receptors were obtained from a human donor with alopecia areata.

The V call is TRBV30, the J call TRBJ1-4; a possible D gene is TRBD1 (6 bases). Germline CDR1 and CDR2: GTSNPN and SVGIG (reference sequence). CDR3 length: 13 residues. The V and J ends lost 2 bases and 7 bases respectively, with 11 bases between them. CDR3 bases: TGTGCCTGGAGTCAGGGGAGGGGTGAAAAACTGTTTTTT. It translates to CAWSQGRGEKLFF.

This clone was counted only a few times. The chain combines TRBV11-2 with TRBJ2-3; D not resolved. CDR3 size: 16 residues. V dropped 5 bases and J dropped 2 bases, with 17 bases sitting between them. CDR1 SGHAT and CDR2 FQNNGV come from the germline V gene. CDR3 residues: CASSLSNPTNTDTQYF. The DNA for the CDR3 is TGTGCCAGCAGCCTATCAAACCCGACAAACACAGATACGCAGTATTTT.

This chain links TRBV5-6 with TRBJ2-3; 10 bases match TRBD2. The CDR3 is 13 amino acids. CDR1 is SGHDT and CDR2 is YYEEEE in the germline V gene. V shed 7 bases and J 8 bases; nucleotides not matched to a gene: 7. The CDR3 bases are TGTGCCAGCCATGGACTAGCGGAAGTTACGCAGTATTTT. It encodes CASHGLAEVTQYF.

V usage is TRBV30 and J usage is TRBJ2-5; 9 nucleotides agree with TRBD2. The V and J ends lost 2 bases and 13 bases, in that order; junction bases with no gene match: 17. The CDR3 is made up of 15 amino acids. Germline CDR1 is GTSNPN and CDR2 is SVGIG (reference sequence). The CDR3 nucleotides read TGTGCCTGGAGTCTCAACCCTCCGGGACTAGCCCGCCTGTACTTC. As protein: CAWSLNPPGLARLYF.

The rearrangement links TRBV5-1 to TRBJ2-1; 9 bases map to TRBD2. Germline V gene sequence: CDR1 SGHRS, CDR2 YFSETQ. V lost 2 bases and J lost 3; bases outside the gene matches: 3. The CDR3 contains 15 residues. The CDR3 nucleotides are TGCGCCAGCAGCTTCCTAGCGGGGAGCTACAATGAGCAGTTCTTC. Its protein product is CASSFLAGSYNEQFF.

DNA of the CDR3: TGTGCCAGCAGCTTAGCCCAAAACTACGAGCAGTACTTC. Its protein is CASSLAQNYEQYF. The gene calls are TRBV7-8 and TRBJ2-7; D is unresolved. V shed 0 bases and J shed 3 bases, with 6 bases lying between them. The CDR3 sequence is 13 residues long. Germline V CDR1 and CDR2: SGHVS, FQNEAQ.

This clone appeared a few times. The V gene is TRBV29-1, the J gene TRBJ1-4; D possibly corresponds to TRBD1 (5 bases). Trimming removed 6 bases at V and 10 bases at J, with 21 bases between. The germline CDR1 and CDR2 sequences are SQVTM and ANQGSEA. The CDR3 length is 14 residues. CDR3 amino acids: CSVEPGLVGGKLFF. CDR3 bases: TGCAGCGTGGAACCGGGACTTGTGGGGGGAAAACTGTTTTTT.

The J gene is TRBJ2-5, the V gene TRBV29-1; D ambiguous. The CDR3 totals 12 residues. CDR1 and CDR2 from the germline V gene are SQVTM and ANQGSEA. Trimming took 8 bases from V and 4 from J, leaving 14 bases between them. CDR3 sequence (DNA): TGCAGCAGTCGAGATTGGGGAGAGACCCAGTACTTC. Its protein product is CSSRDWGETQYF.

The chain uses TRBV19 and TRBJ2-7; D remains unclear. The CDR3 is 13 amino acids. Trimming pared 3 bases from V and 5 bases from J, leaving 11 bases between. Germline V CDR1 and CDR2: LNHDA, SQIVND (reference sequence). Here the CDR3 DNA reads TGTGCCAGTAGTATTGGGGAATTCGACGAGCAGTACTTC. Its protein is CASSIGEFDEQYF.

The CDR3 loop is CSVPGTIGQYF. As DNA, the CDR3 is TGCAGCGTCCCGGGGACTATTGGCCAGTACTTC. The J gene is TRBJ2-5, the V gene TRBV29-1, with 7 bases identical to TRBD2. Germline V gene data show CDR1 as SQVTM and CDR2 as ANQGSEA. This CDR3 spans 11 amino acids. After removal of 6 bases from V and 10 bases from J, the junction contained 8 bases not matched to a gene.

The V call is TRBV30, the J call TRBJ1-5; D possibly corresponds to TRBD1 (6 bases). Germline V gene sequence: CDR1 GTSNPN, CDR2 SVGIG (reference sequence). V shed 0 bases and J shed 11 bases, with 14 bases lying between them. There are 13 residues in the CDR3. CDR3 residues: CAWSVWGRGSQHF. CDR3 DNA sequence: TGTGCCTGGAGTGTATGGGGGCGAGGGTCCCAGCATTTT.

V is TRBV2 and J is TRBJ2-7; 7 bases map to TRBD1. This CDR3 is built from 14 residues. Germline V gene sequence: CDR1 SNHLY, CDR2 FYNNEI. The V and J ends lost 6 bases and 3 bases, in that order; junction bases with no gene match: 8. Written as DNA, the CDR3 is TGTGCCAGCAGAGCCGGGACAGCAGGCTACGAGCAGTACTTC. Protein product: CASRAGTAGYEQYF.

V usage is TRBV30 and J usage is TRBJ2-1; tentative D call: TRBD2 (6 bases). Germline V lookup: CDR1 GTSNPN, CDR2 SVGIG (reference sequence). The V end lost 2 bases, the J end lost 6 bases, and 8 bases lay between the germline ends. This CDR3 is 12 amino acids long. CDR3 sequence (DNA): TGTGCCTGGAGTCGGACTACCAATGAGCAGTTCTTC. This sequence encodes CAWSRTTNEQFF.

V and J are TRBV29-1 and TRBJ1-1; D not resolved. V was pared by 3 bases and J by 1 base, with 12 bases between. Germline CDR1 SQVTM, CDR2 ANQGSEA. CDR3 length equals 14 residues. CDR3 in DNA: TGCAGCGTTGATCGTCGGTTAGCGAACACTGAAGCTTTCTTT. Translating it yields CSVDRRLANTEAFF.

V gene TRBV7-2 combines with J gene TRBJ1-2, with D possibly being TRBD1 (5 bases). Trimming shortened V by 4 bases and J by 4 bases, and 13 bases separated the two germline ends. Germline-derived CDR1 and CDR2 are SGHTA and FQGNSA. The CDR3 runs 14 residues. The chain's CDR3 is CASSSGPTGYGYTF. Written as DNA, the CDR3 is TGTGCCAGCAGCTCGGGACCGACGGGCTATGGCTACACCTTC.

This clone was found a few times. The V call is TRBV6-5, the J call TRBJ2-5, with D possibly TRBD1 on 6 matching bases. V dropped 0 bases and J dropped 4 bases, with 15 bases sitting between them. CDR3 length: 16 residues. Germline CDR1 and CDR2: MNHEY and SVGAGI. The CDR3 bases are TGTGCCAGCAGTTACTCACAGCAAACAGGGACAGAGACCCAGTACTTC. This sequence encodes CASSYSQQTGTETQYF.

The V call is TRBV15, the J call TRBJ1-6; TRBD1 matches at 7 bases. This CDR3 region has 17 residues. Germline CDR1 is LNHNV and CDR2 is YYDKDF (reference sequence). Trimming took 0 bases from V and 6 from J; bases not matched to a gene: 8. CDR3 DNA sequence: TGTGCCACCAGCAGAGAATTCGGGGGACAGACTAATTCACCCCTCCACTTT. Translated: CATSREFGGQTNSPLHF.